This T cell receptor beta chain was recorded in a study of T cell responses to AZD1222 COVID-19 vaccine. Sequencing was performed with immunoSEQ multiplex PCR; in TCRdb, only in-frame clones are kept and a portion is missing. The sample records 95,000 to 100,000 clones, roughly 84% being singletons. This receptor was taken from an adult in good health. The sequences come from peripheral blood, collected on day 0 of AZD1222 vaccination.

The CDR3 DNA reads TGTGCCAGCGGAGCGGTGGGCGGGAGTATAAATGAGCAGTTCTTC. Amino acid sequence: CASGAVGGSINEQFF. The V gene is TRBV6-4, the J gene TRBJ2-1; TRBD2 matches at 7 bases. CDR1 is MRHNA and CDR2 is SNTAGT in the germline V gene. The CDR3 runs to 15 residues. Losses at the gene ends were 8 bases for V and 7 bases for J; bases not matched to a gene: 14.